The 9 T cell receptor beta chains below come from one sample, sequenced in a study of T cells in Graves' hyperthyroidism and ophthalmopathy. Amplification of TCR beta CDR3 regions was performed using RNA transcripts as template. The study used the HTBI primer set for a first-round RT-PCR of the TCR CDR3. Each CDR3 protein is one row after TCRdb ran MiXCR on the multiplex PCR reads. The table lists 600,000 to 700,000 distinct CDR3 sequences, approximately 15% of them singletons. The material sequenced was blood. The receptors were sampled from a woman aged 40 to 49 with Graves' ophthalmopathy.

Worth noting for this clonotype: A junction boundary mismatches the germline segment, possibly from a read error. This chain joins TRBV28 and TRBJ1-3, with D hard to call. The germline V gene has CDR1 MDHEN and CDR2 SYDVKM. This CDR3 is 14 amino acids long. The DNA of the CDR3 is TGTGCCAGCACTCTAGTTAGCTCTGGAAACACCATGTATTTT. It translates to CASTLVSSGNTMYF.

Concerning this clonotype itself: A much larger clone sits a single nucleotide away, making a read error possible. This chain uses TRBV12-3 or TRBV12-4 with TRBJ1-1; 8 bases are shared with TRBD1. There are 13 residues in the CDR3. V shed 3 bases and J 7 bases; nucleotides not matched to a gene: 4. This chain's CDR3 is CASSFQGANEAFF. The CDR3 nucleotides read TGTGCCAGCAGTTTTCAGGGGGCGAATGAAGCTTTCTTT.

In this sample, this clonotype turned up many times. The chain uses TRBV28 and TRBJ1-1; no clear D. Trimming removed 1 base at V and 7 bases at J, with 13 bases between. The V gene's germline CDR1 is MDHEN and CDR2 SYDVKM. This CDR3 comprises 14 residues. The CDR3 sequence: CASSLLGGRIEAFF. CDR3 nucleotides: TGTGCCAGCAGTTTATTGGGTGGTCGTATTGAAGCTTTCTTT.

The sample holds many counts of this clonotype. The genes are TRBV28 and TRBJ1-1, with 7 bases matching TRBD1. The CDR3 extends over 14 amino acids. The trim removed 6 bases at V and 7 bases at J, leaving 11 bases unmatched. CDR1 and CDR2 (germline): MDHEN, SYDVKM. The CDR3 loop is CASSPTGGQLEAFF. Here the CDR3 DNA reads TGTGCCAGCAGCCCGACCGGGGGACAGCTTGAAGCTTTCTTT.

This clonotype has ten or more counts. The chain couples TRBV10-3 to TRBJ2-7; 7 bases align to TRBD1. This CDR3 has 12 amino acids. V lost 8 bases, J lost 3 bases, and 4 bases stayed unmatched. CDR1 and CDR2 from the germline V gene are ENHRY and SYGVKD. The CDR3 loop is CAIGTDNYEQYF. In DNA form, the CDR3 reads TGTGCCATCGGGACAGATAACTACGAGCAGTACTTC.

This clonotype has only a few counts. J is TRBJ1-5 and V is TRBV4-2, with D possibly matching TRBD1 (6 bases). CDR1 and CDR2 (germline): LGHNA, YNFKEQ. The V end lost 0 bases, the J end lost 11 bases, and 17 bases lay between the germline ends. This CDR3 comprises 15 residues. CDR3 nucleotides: TGTGCCAGCAGCCAAGATCGGGACACCCCATCGGCCCAGCATTTT. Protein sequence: CASSQDRDTPSAQHF.

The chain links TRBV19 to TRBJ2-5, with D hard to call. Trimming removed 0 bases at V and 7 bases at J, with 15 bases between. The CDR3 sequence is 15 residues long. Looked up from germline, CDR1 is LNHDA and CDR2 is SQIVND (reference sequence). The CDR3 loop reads CASSIDLGISVTQYF. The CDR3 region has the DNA TGTGCCAGTAGTATAGATTTGGGGATAAGCGTGACCCAGTACTTC.

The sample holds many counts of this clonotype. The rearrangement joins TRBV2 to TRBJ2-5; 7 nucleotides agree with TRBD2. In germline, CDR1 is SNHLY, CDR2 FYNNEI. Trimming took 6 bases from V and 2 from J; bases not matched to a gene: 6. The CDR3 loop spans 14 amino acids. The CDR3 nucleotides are TGTGCCAGCAGCCCACTAGCGCCGCAAGAGACCCAGTACTTC. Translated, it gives CASSPLAPQETQYF.

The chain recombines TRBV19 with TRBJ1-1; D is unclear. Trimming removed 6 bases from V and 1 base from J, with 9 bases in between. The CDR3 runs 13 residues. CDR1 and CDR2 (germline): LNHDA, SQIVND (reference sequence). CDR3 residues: CASRVQRNTEAFF. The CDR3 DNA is TGTGCCAGTAGAGTGCAACGGAACACTGAAGCTTTCTTT.